The following is a T cell receptor (beta chain) sequence with its context. Its cognate antigen is unknown. The V gene end was trimmed by 4 bases and the J gene end by 13 bases; junction bases not matched to a gene: 7. The CDR3 spans 12 residues. Germline V gives CDR1 MNHNY, CDR2 SVGAGI (reference sequence). The data belong to a study of T cell repertoires in cytomegalovirus infection. Study findings and constraints: Pooled public TCR beta family frequency picked out CMV carriers with the relevant HLA. The study found HLA-C-restricted CMV-specific TCR beta clonotypes dominating the ex vivo response.

TCRdb independently ran MiXCR on the reads; one entry per CDR3 protein. The profile shows roughly 700,000 distinct CDR3 sequences, around 30% of them singletons. The chain combines TRBV6-6 with TRBJ2-1, with 7 bases identical to TRBD2. Sequenced material: cultured PBMCs, taken from culture after CMV antigen stimulation. This sequence originates from a human donor in good health (CMV status not recorded). Some clones in this sample may be carry-over from other donors' samples. The CDR3 reads CASSFGLVEQFF. In DNA form, the CDR3 reads TGTGCCAGCAGTTTCGGACTAGTGGAACAGTTCTTC.